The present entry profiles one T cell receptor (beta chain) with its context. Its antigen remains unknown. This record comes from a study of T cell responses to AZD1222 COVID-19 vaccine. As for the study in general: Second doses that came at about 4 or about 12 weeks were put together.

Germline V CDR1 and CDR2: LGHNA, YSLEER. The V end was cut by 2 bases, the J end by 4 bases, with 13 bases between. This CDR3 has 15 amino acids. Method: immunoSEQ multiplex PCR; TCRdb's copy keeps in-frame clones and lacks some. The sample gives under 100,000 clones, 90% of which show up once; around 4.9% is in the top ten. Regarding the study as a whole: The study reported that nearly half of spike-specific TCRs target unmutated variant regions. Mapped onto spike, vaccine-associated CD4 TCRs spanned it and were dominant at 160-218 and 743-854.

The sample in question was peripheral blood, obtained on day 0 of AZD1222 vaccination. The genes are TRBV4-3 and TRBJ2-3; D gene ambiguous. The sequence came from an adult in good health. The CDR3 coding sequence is TGCGCCAGCAGCCAAAATCTGGGTGTCCCAGATACGCAGTATTTT. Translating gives CASSQNLGVPDTQYF.